This T cell receptor beta chain was retrieved from a study of T cells after yellow fever vaccination. This clonotype turned up a few times. The CDR3 length is 15 residues. Looked up from germline, CDR1 is SGHTA and CDR2 is FQGNSA. V gave up 5 bases and J gave up 5 bases, with 18 bases separating them. TCRdb re-called the 5' RACE reads through MiXCR, storing one row per CDR3 protein. The sample yields a few hundred thousand distinct CDR3 sequences, 9.5% to 13% seen once. The sequence was obtained from a man aged 18 to 29 who received the YFV17D yellow fever vaccine. The source material was PBMCs, sampled on the day of the first yellow fever vaccination. The V call is TRBV7-2, the J call TRBJ2-5; TRBD1 is a possible D gene (5 bases). The CDR3 DNA sequence: TGTGCCAGCAGCCGCGCCAGGGTAGATCGCGAGACCCAGTACTTC. Translation gives CASSRARVDRETQYF.